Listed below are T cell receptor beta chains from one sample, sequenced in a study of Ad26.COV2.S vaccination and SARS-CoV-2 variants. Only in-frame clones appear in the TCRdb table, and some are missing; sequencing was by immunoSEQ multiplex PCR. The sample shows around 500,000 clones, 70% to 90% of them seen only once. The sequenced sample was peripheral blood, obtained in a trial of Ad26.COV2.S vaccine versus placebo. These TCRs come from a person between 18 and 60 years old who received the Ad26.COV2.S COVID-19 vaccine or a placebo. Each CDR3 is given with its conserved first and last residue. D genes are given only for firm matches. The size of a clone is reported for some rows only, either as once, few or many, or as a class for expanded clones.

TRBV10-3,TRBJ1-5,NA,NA,CAISEAISANQPQHF
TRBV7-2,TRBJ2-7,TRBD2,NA,CASSFAGGLSYEQYF
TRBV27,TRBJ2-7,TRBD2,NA,CASSLSGRNYEQYF
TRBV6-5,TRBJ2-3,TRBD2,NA,CASRIAGTDTQYF
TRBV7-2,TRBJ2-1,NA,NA,CASSLVEGSYNEQFF
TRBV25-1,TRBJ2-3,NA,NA,CASSEGQNTDTQYF
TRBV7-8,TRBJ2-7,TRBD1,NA,CASSPSTGTDIYEQYF
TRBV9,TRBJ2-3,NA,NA,CASSDPTSTDTQYF
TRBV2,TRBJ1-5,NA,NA,CASSEGSIQPQHF
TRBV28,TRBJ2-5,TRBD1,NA,CASDRDRVQETQYF
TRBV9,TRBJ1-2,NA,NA,CASSAGYGYTF
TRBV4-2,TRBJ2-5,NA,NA,CASSQGFPSRETQYF
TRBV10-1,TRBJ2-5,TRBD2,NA,CASGGLAKETQYF
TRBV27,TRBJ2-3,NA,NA,CASSLSALAADTQYF
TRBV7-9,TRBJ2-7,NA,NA,CASSLRHTSSLYEQYF
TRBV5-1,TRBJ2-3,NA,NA,CASSERGRLDTQYF
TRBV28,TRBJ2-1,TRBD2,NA,CASSSLAGAISYNEQFF
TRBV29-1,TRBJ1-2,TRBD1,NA,CSAQRGQGLGGYTF
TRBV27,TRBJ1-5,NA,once,CASSLFSGVDNQPQHF
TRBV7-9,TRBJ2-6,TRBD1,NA,CASRETRTGGSSGANVLTF
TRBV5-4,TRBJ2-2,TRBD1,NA,CASSPLQGATGELFF
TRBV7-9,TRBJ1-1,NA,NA,CASSLMIGAEAFF
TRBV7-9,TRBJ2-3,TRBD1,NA,CASSLGHRGLGSTDTQYF
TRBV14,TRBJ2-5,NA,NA,CASSQKIWTRGKGETQYF
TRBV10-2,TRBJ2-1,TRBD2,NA,CAGGDGLPEQFF
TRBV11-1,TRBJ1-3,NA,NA,CASSSGPSPGNTIYF
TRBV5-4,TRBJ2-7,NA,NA,CASSLVSRGWEQYF
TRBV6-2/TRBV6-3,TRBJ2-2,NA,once,CASSYSNPGSGELFF
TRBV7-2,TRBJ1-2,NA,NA,CASSSRWGGSASVGGYTF
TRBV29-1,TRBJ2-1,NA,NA,CSVDSRRFEQFF
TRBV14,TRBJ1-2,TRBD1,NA,CASSPGTGDFTF
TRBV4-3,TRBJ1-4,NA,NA,CASSQDYRVGLAEKLFF